What follows are 29 T cell receptor beta chains derived from one specimen sequenced in a study of regulatory T cells in long-lasting Graves disease. According to the study, TCR beta libraries were built with iRepertoire HTBI primers and CDR3-region Arm-PCR. TCRdb used MiXCR to reprocess the multiplex PCR reads, holding one entry per CDR3 protein. The sample consists of some 400,000 distinct CDR3 sequences, about 15% of them appearing once. Time point denoted: newly diagnosed GD, antithyroid drugs for less than 3 months. RNA extracted from PBMCs served as the sequencing template. These data are also associated with another study on T cells in Graves' hyperthyroidism and ophthalmopathy.

Here the sequenced sample was peripheral blood mononuclear cells (PBMCs), taken at new diagnosis, from a patient treated with antithyroid drugs. The receptors stem from a woman in her 30s with Graves disease.

The gene calls are TRBV28 and TRBJ2-1, with TRBD1 identical over 8 bases. Germline trimming cut 4 bases from V and 5 bases from J; bases unmatched to any gene: 4. The CDR3 spans 14 residues. Germline CDR1 and CDR2: MDHEN and SYDVKM. CDR3: CASSSGQGNNEQFF. The CDR3 bases are TGTGCCAGCAGTTCAGGACAGGGCAACAATGAGCAGTTCTTC. Looking up the rest from reference TRBV28 and TRBJ2-1 gives the full variable domain: DVKVTQSSRYLVKRTGEKVFLECVQDMDHENMFWYRQDPGLGLRLIYFSYDVKMKEKGDIPEGYSVSREKKERFSLILESASTNQTSMYLCASSSGQGNNEQFFGPGTRLTVL.

V usage is TRBV28 and J usage is TRBJ2-5, with D maybe TRBD2 (6 bases). From germline, CDR1 is MDHEN and CDR2 SYDVKM. V dropped 7 bases and J dropped 4 bases, with 16 bases sitting between them. The CDR3 runs 14 residues. The CDR3 is CASTLGGAVETQYF. In nucleotides, the CDR3 is TGTGCCAGCACCCTGGGAGGTGCTGTAGAGACCCAGTACTTC.

In this sample, this clonotype turned up many times. The chain recombines TRBV28 with TRBJ2-7, with a tentative D call TRBD2 (7 bases). The CDR3 totals 17 residues. V was cut by 2 bases and J by 2 bases, with 19 bases left in between. Germline V gene data show CDR1 as MDHEN and CDR2 as SYDVKM. The chain's CDR3 is CASSLRPSGGRTYEQYF. CDR3 DNA: TGTGCCAGCAGTTTAAGGCCCTCGGGGGGCCGTACCTACGAGCAGTACTTC.

This rearrangement joins TRBV12-5 to TRBJ2-4; 9 bases align to TRBD2. The V gene's germline CDR1 is LGHNT and CDR2 FRNRAP. Losses at the gene ends were 3 bases for V and 2 bases for J; bases not matched to a gene: 11. The CDR3 spans 18 residues. The CDR3 loop is CASGFAAGGPRSKNIQYF. For the CDR3, the DNA is TGTGCTAGTGGTTTTGCGGCGGGAGGGCCGCGGTCCAAAAACATTCAGTACTTC.

This clonotype was seen at least ten times. The V and J genes are TRBV18 and TRBJ2-7; 11 nucleotides match TRBD2. Trimming cost V 6 bases and J 6 bases; bases outside gene matches: 16. The CDR3 extends over 17 amino acids. CDR1 and CDR2 (germline): KGHSH, LQKENI. CDR3 DNA sequence: TGTGCCAGCTCGCCCCGAGCCACTAGCGGGAGAGGTGGCGAGCAGTACTTC. Encoded protein: CASSPRATSGRGGEQYF.

This clonotype was seen more than once but under ten times. The chain is built from TRBV9 and TRBJ2-5, with 11 bases fitting TRBD2. Germline V gives CDR1 SGDLS, CDR2 YYNGEE. J gave up 5 bases and V 7 bases, and 7 bases lay outside the gene matches. This CDR3 region has 14 residues. This chain's CDR3 is CASGSGRAGETQYF. In DNA, the CDR3 is TGTGCCAGCGGTAGCGGGAGGGCCGGGGAGACCCAGTACTTC.

Comment on this clonotype: Relative to the germline gene, one junction end is altered; a read error may explain this. The chain has TRBV5-1 and TRBJ2-5, with D possibly TRBD2 on 5 matching bases. The CDR3 extends over 15 amino acids. CDR1 and CDR2 (germline): SGHRS, YFSETQ. CDR3 in DNA: TGCGCCAGCAGCTTGTCGGCTAGCCGACAAGAGACCCAGCACTTC. Translation: CASSLSASRQETQHF.

This clonotype was seen repeatedly, ten times or more. This chain connects TRBV20-1 to TRBJ2-5; TRBD2 is a possible D gene (6 bases). V was cut by 5 bases and J by 3 bases, with 13 bases left in between. CDR3 size: 13 residues. The germline V gene has CDR1 DFQATT and CDR2 SNEGSKA (reference sequence). CDR3 bases: TGCAGTGCTGGGCGGGACTTCGAAGAGACCCAGTACTTC. This translates into CSAGRDFEETQYF.

This clonotype was detected a few times. This sequence joins TRBV11-2 and TRBJ1-2; D gene unclear. V was trimmed by 1 base and J by 8 bases, leaving 14 bases between them. From germline, CDR1 is SGHAT and CDR2 FQNNGV. The CDR3 extends over 14 amino acids. The CDR3 sequence: CASSLGPGPGGYTF. For the CDR3, the DNA is TGTGCCAGCAGCTTAGGTCCAGGCCCCGGGGGCTACACCTTC.

This clonotype occurred many times. CDR3 sequence: CASSPTGTDYEQYF. Here the CDR3 DNA reads TGTGCCAGCAGTCCTACCGGGACAGACTACGAGCAGTACTTC. This chain joins TRBV6-1 and TRBJ2-7; TRBD1 matches at 7 bases. The CDR3 sequence is 14 residues long. The germline gives CDR1 MNHNS, CDR2 SASEGT. J lost 3 bases, V lost 5 bases, and 7 bases had no gene match.

This clonotype was seen ten or more times. A much larger clonotype is one base distant, so this may be a read error. This chain connects TRBV12-3 or TRBV12-4 to TRBJ1-1; 7 nucleotides agree with TRBD1. The V and J ends lost 6 bases and 5 bases, in that order; junction bases with no gene match: 3. This CDR3 contains 12 residues. CDR3 in DNA: TGTGCCAGCAGCTCAGGGGGTACTGAAGCTTTCTTT. It encodes CASSSGGTEAFF.

Ten or more counts support this clonotype. The rearrangement joins TRBV28 to TRBJ2-3, with 9 positions matching TRBD2. The CDR3 covers 17 residues. Germline trimming cut 5 bases from V and 0 bases from J; bases unmatched to any gene: 9. Germline V CDR1 and CDR2: MDHEN, SYDVKM. In DNA form, the CDR3 reads TGTGCCAGCAGTCCGACTAGCGGTCTCCTTAGCACAGATACGCAGTATTTT. This gives the protein CASSPTSGLLSTDTQYF.

This clonotype came up a few times. This likely traces to a read error, being one base from a far larger clone. The gene calls are TRBV6-1 and TRBJ2-5, with D possibly being TRBD2 (6 bases). The CDR3 length is 15 residues. In germline, CDR1 is MNHNS, CDR2 SASEGT. The CDR3 region is CASSSHGGPQETQHF. CDR3 DNA sequence: TGTGCCAGCAGCTCTCATGGAGGGCCTCAAGAGACCCAGCACTTC.

This clonotype was seen a few times. Mismatch with germline at one junction end may stem from a read error. The V gene is TRBV27, the J gene TRBJ2-7, with D perhaps assigned TRBD1 or TRBD2 (5 bases each). The germline V gene has CDR1 MNHEY and CDR2 SMNVEV (reference sequence). The CDR3 is made up of 14 amino acids. The CDR3 region has the DNA TGTGCCAGCAGTTTAAGAGGGCTTGGGGCCTCACTGGACTTC. It translates to CASSLRGLGASLDF.

In its sample, this clonotype was seen many times. The rearrangement links TRBV13 to TRBJ2-5; TRBD2 matches 11 bases. The V gene end was trimmed by 5 bases and the J gene end by 4 bases; junction bases not matched to a gene: 12. This CDR3 has 17 residues. Germline lookup yields CDR1 PRHDT and CDR2 FYEKMQ (reference sequence). CDR3 in DNA: TGTGCCAGCAGCCCTAGGGGCCTAGCGGGAGGATCAGAGACCCAGTACTTC. This encodes CASSPRGLAGGSETQYF.

The chain is built from TRBV10-3 and TRBJ2-1; no firm D call. Trimming cost V 7 bases and J 6 bases, with 13 bases left between them. The CDR3 is 13 residues long. CDR1 is ENHRY and CDR2 is SYGVKD in the germline V gene. CDR3 sequence (DNA): TGTGCCATCAAGGTGGGATCGGGCAATGAGCAGTTCTTC. Its protein product is CAIKVGSGNEQFF.

This clonotype was detected ten times or more. This rearrangement joins TRBV6-2 or TRBV6-3 to TRBJ2-2; no firm D call. Trimming took 2 bases from V and 0 from J, leaving 4 bases between them. Germline assignment: CDR1 MNHEY and CDR2 SVGEGT. The CDR3 is 14 amino acids. CDR3 sequence (DNA): TGTGCCAGCAGTTACAAGCCGAACACCGGGGAGCTGTTTTTT. This encodes CASSYKPNTGELFF.

The chain couples TRBV29-1 to TRBJ1-2; D is unresolved. The CDR3 totals 11 residues. Germline V gene lookup returns CDR1 SQVTM and CDR2 ANQGSEA. V was trimmed by 2 bases and J by 5 bases, leaving 6 bases between them. CDR3 DNA sequence: TGCAGCGTTGAAAAAGGATATGGCTACACCTTC. Amino acids: CSVEKGYGYTF. Filled out from reference TRBV29-1 and TRBJ1-2, the complete variable domain reads SAVISQKPSRDICQRGTSLTIQCQVDSQVTMMFWYRQQPGQSLTLIATANQGSEATYESGFVIDKFPISRPNLTFSTLTVSNMSPEDSSIYLCSVEKGYGYTFGSGTRLTVV.

This clonotype was seen only a few times. J is TRBJ2-1 and V is TRBV9; D may be TRBD2 (6 bases). Trimming removed 2 bases at V and 10 bases at J, with 19 bases between. The CDR3 contains 15 residues. Looked up from germline, CDR1 is SGDLS and CDR2 is YYNGEE. The CDR3 here is CASSVGSGGEWEQFF. CDR3 nucleotides: TGTGCCAGCAGCGTTGGTAGCGGCGGTGAGTGGGAGCAGTTCTTC.

This clonotype has a count of ten or more. The V and J genes are TRBV20-1 and TRBJ1-5; D is ambiguous. The V gene lost 4 bases and the J gene lost 0 bases, with 4 bases spanning the gap. This CDR3 has 12 residues. CDR1 and CDR2 (germline): DFQATT, SNEGSKA (reference sequence). DNA of the CDR3: TGCAGTGCTAAAAATAGCAATCAGCCCCAGCATTTT. Translation gives CSAKNSNQPQHF.

This clonotype was picked up many times. The chain links TRBV12-3 or TRBV12-4 to TRBJ2-1, with D maybe TRBD1 (6 bases). CDR3 length: 14 residues. V lost 5 bases to trimming and J lost 3 bases, with 11 bases between them. CDR3 region: CASSAGTNYNEQFF. The CDR3 DNA reads as TGTGCCAGCAGTGCCGGGACAAACTACAATGAGCAGTTCTTC.

This clonotype was counted ten times or more. The chain links TRBV7-9 to TRBJ2-1; 7 bases are shared with TRBD2. The CDR3 sequence is 15 residues long. The junction had 11 bases not matched to a gene; V was cut back by 7 bases and J by 5 bases. Germline V lookup: CDR1 SEHNR, CDR2 FQNEAQ (reference sequence). For the CDR3, the DNA is TGTGCCAGCATTCCAGCGGGAAGGGCCCACAATGAGCAGTTCTTC. This sequence encodes CASIPAGRAHNEQFF. Filled out from reference TRBV7-9 and TRBJ2-1, the complete variable domain reads DTGVSQNPRHKITKRGQNVTFRCDPISEHNRLYWYRQTLGQGPEFLTYFQNEAQLEKSRLLSDRFSAERPKGSFSTLEIQRTEQGDSAMYLCASIPAGRAHNEQFFGPGTRLTVL.

This clonotype has a count of ten or more. The chain is built from TRBV6-2 or TRBV6-3 and TRBJ2-3; D possibly corresponds to TRBD2 (6 bases). There are 17 residues in the CDR3. V was cut by 2 bases and J by 5 bases, with 20 bases left in between. The germline CDR1 and CDR2 sequences are MNHEY and SVGEGT. The CDR3 DNA reads TGTGCCAGCAGTTACGTGTTGCCTAGCGCCCATGAAGATACGCAGTATTTT. Translated, it gives CASSYVLPSAHEDTQYF.

This clonotype was counted only a few times. The chain employs TRBV28 and TRBJ2-6; D is unresolved. The CDR3 length is 15 residues. Germline values: CDR1 MDHEN, CDR2 SYDVKM. The V and J ends lost 3 bases and 1 base respectively, with 7 bases between them. CDR3 sequence (DNA): TGTGCCAGCAGTTTCCCCCAGTCTGGGGCCAACGTCCTGACTTTC. Amino acids: CASSFPQSGANVLTF.

This clonotype was observed many times. The chain couples TRBV12-3 or TRBV12-4 to TRBJ2-7, with unresolved D. The length of the CDR3 is 15 residues. The germline V and J ends were trimmed by 2 bases and 0 bases, with 11 bases remaining between them. The CDR3 is CASSLHGRSSYEQYF. As DNA, the CDR3 is TGTGCCAGCAGTTTACACGGGCGAAGCTCCTACGAGCAGTACTTC.

This clonotype has just a few counts. J is TRBJ2-1 and V is TRBV24-1, with TRBD2 matching 10 bases. The DNA end favors TRBJ2-5, so the J call may be wrong. The CDR3 consists of 16 residues. Germline lookup yields CDR1 KGHDR and CDR2 SFDVKD. The CDR3 coding sequence is TGTGCCACTGCGGAAGCGAGGAGCGGGAGGGGAGAGACCCAGTACTTC. Its protein is CATAEARSGRGETQYF.

V gene TRBV12-3 or TRBV12-4 combines with J gene TRBJ1-2; a possible D gene is TRBD1 (5 bases). Deletions cut 5 bases from V and 2 bases from J, with 21 bases between. The length of the CDR3 is 17 residues. CDR3 coding DNA: TGTGCCAGCAGTCCCGACTATAGACAGACAAACAACTATGGCTACACCTTC. It translates to CASSPDYRQTNNYGYTF.

The rearrangement joins TRBV27 to TRBJ2-1, with 14 bases identical to TRBD2. V dropped 5 bases and J dropped 6; count of bases not matched to a gene: 6. Germline V CDR1 and CDR2: MNHEY, SMNVEV (reference sequence). This CDR3 has 16 residues. CDR3 loop: CASSASTSGRANEQFF. The CDR3 bases are TGTGCCAGCAGTGCCTCGACTAGCGGGAGGGCCAATGAGCAGTTCTTC.

This clonotype was observed a handful of times. The chain employs TRBV7-9 and TRBJ2-1; 12 bases are shared with TRBD2. This CDR3 has 18 amino acids. The germline gives CDR1 SEHNR, CDR2 FQNEAQ (reference sequence). The J segment lost 4 bases and the V segment lost 4 bases, leaving 11 bases of the junction unmatched. CDR3 DNA sequence: TGTGCCAGCAGCTCTACAGGACTAGCGGGAATTGCTTACAATGAGCAGTTCTTC. This gives the protein CASSSTGLAGIAYNEQFF.